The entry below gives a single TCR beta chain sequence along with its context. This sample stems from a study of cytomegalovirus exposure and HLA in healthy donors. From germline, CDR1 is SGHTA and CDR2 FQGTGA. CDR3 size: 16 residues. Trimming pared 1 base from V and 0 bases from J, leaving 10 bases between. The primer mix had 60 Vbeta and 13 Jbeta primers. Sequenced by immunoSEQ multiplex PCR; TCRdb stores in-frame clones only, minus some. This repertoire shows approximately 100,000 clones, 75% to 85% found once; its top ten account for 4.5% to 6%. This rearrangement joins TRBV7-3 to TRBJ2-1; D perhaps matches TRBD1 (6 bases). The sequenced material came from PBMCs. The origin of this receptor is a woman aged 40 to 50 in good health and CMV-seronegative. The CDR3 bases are TGTGCCAGCAGCTTAATTGGGGGCGTCTCCTACAATGAGCAGTTCTTC. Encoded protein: CASSLIGGVSYNEQFF.